This T cell receptor beta chain was documented in a study of blood T cell repertoires in COVID-19. Overall study context: T cells, B-cell-depleted T cells, or PBMCs supplied cDNA or gDNA.

In the authors' workflow: Amplification of reference gene primers was used by the study to estimate nucleated cell counts. Here immunoSEQ multiplex PCR was the method, and the copy in TCRdb shows in-frame clones only, minus some. The V and J calls and clone size come from that table; D and trimming were worked out from the DNA. The data contain about 240,000 clones, roughly 90% of them singletons. V shed 0 bases and J 5 bases; nucleotides not matched to a gene: 8. The CDR3 spans 17 residues. This clone appeared a single time. The J gene is TRBJ1-5, the V gene TRBV23-1; TRBD1 aligns across 9 bases. TRBV23-1 is annotated as an ORF whose role is uncertain. This sequence originates from a man aged 55-75 years who had recovered from COVID-19. Sequencing used peripheral blood. The chain's CDR3 is CASSQSLRTGEDQPQHF. CDR3 coding DNA: TGCGCCAGCAGTCAATCCCTAAGGACAGGGGAGGATCAGCCCCAGCATTTT.